These 21 T cell receptor beta chains were sequenced from one sample in a study of blood T cell repertoires in COVID-19. Repertoires were generated with immunoSEQ multiplex PCR, while TCRdb's copy carries only in-frame clones and drops some. Among fewer than 15,000 clones listed, around 88% were seen once. Sequenced input: peripheral blood. These receptors all come from a man older than 75 with acute or convalescent COVID-19.

This chain joins TRBV5-1 and TRBJ2-3; TRBD2 matches 10 bases. The CDR3 is 15 amino acids. CDR1 is SGHRS and CDR2 is YFSETQ in the germline V gene. V shed 2 bases, J shed 4 bases, and the junction held 4 bases outside the gene matches. CDR3: CASSLSGGAADTQYF. As DNA, the CDR3 is TGCGCCAGCAGCTTAAGCGGGGGGGCGGCAGATACGCAGTATTTT.

The CDR3: CASSRRDRGKYGYTF. Here the CDR3 DNA reads TGCGCCAGCAGCCGCCGGGACAGGGGTAAGTATGGCTACACCTTC. The V gene is TRBV4-1, the J gene TRBJ1-2; 10 bases map to TRBD1. This CDR3 is built from 15 residues. Germline assignment: CDR1 MGHRA and CDR2 YSYEKL. Trimming at V came to 4 bases and at J to 5 bases, leaving 7 bases not matched to a gene.

The rearrangement joins TRBV27 to TRBJ1-6, with 7 positions matching TRBD1. There are 16 residues in the CDR3. Germline trimming cut 5 bases from V and 7 bases from J; bases unmatched to any gene: 11. Germline V lookup: CDR1 MNHEY, CDR2 SMNVEV (reference sequence). As DNA, the CDR3 is TGTGCCAGCAGTCGCTTAGGGACAGCGCAAAATTCACCCCTCCACTTT. Encoded protein: CASSRLGTAQNSPLHF.

The rearrangement uses TRBV4-2 and TRBJ2-1; 10 bases match TRBD2. The CDR3 loop spans 17 amino acids. With 0 bases clipped from V and 7 bases from J, the junction kept 9 bases outside the gene matches. CDR1 LGHNA and CDR2 YNFKEQ come from the germline V gene. The CDR3 nucleotides read TGTGCCAGCAGCCAAGACAAGAGGGCTAGCGGGAGTAATGAGCAGTTCTTC. Its translation: CASSQDKRASGSNEQFF.

This clone was recorded only once. The V gene is TRBV5-1, the J gene TRBJ2-1, with 9 bases that match TRBD2. The CDR3 spans 16 residues. The germline gives CDR1 SGHRS, CDR2 YFSETQ. V trimming: 0 bases; J trimming: 2 bases; junction bases outside the gene matches: 3. CDR3 residues: CASSLVAGGPYNEQFF. Here the CDR3 DNA reads TGCGCCAGCAGCTTGGTGGCGGGGGGGCCCTACAATGAGCAGTTCTTC. The full variable domain, rest sourced from reference TRBV5-1 and TRBJ2-1, is KAGVTQTPRYLIKTRGQQVTLSCSPISGHRSVSWYQQTPGQGLQFLFEYFSETQRNKGNFPGRFSGRQFSNSRSEMNVSTLELGDSALYLCASSLVAGGPYNEQFFGPGTRLTVL.

The chain recombines TRBV28 with TRBJ1-4, with 8 positions matching TRBD1. Trimming took 6 bases from V and 5 from J; bases not matched to a gene: 5. CDR1 is MDHEN, CDR2 SYDVKM, per germline. The CDR3 has 14 residues. In DNA, the CDR3 is TGTGCCAGCAGCATAACAGGGGGGAATGAAAAACTGTTTTTT. Amino acid sequence: CASSITGGNEKLFF.

V is TRBV29-1 and J is TRBJ1-1; D gene uncertain. V lost 7 bases and J lost 1, with 10 bases in between. The CDR3 sequence is 12 residues long. Germline CDR1 reads SQVTM; CDR2 reads ANQGSEA. The CDR3 reads CSADSGNTEAFF. DNA for the CDR3: TGCAGCGCTGACTCGGGGAACACTGAAGCTTTCTTT.

The chain recombines TRBV28 with TRBJ2-7; 12 bases map to TRBD2. This CDR3 comprises 17 residues. Germline trimming cut 4 bases from V and 0 bases from J; bases unmatched to any gene: 7. Germline CDR1 reads MDHEN; CDR2 reads SYDVKM. CDR3 nucleotides: TGTGCCAGCAGTTCCGGGACTAGCGGGCCCATCTCCTACGAGCAGTACTTC. Translated: CASSSGTSGPISYEQYF.

The V gene is TRBV4-1, the J gene TRBJ2-3, with no clear D. Trimming pared 10 bases from V and 3 bases from J, leaving 14 bases between. This CDR3 is 13 amino acids long. CDR1 and CDR2 (germline): MGHRA, YSYEKL. Here the CDR3 DNA reads TGCGCCACCTCCCGTCGGTGGACAGATACGCAGTATTTT. This gives the protein CATSRRWTDTQYF.

The count of this clone is one. This chain connects TRBV6-1 to TRBJ2-5; the D gene is possibly TRBD1 (6 bases). CDR3 length equals 20 residues. Between the trimmed V and J ends, which lost 0 bases and 2 bases, there was a span of 25 bases. The germline gives CDR1 MNHNS, CDR2 SASEGT. The CDR3 reads CASSEAPGRPGFRGQETQYF. For the CDR3, the DNA is TGTGCCAGCAGTGAAGCCCCGGGCAGGCCGGGCTTCAGGGGACAAGAGACCCAGTACTTC.

This rearrangement joins TRBV28 to TRBJ1-2; 9 nucleotides align to TRBD1. The length of the CDR3 is 16 residues. With V trimmed by 7 bases and J by 6 bases, 15 bases remained unmatched. Germline V CDR1 and CDR2: MDHEN, SYDVKM. In nucleotides, the CDR3 is TGTGCCAGCATCCTTAATCCGGGACAGGGAAAAGATGGCTACACCTTC. It codes for CASILNPGQGKDGYTF.

This clone was found once. The CDR3 region has the DNA TGTGCCAGCGGGGGGTTTAGCTCTGGAAACACCATATATTTT. Translated, it gives CASGGFSSGNTIYF. V gene TRBV19 combines with J gene TRBJ1-3; D is possibly TRBD1 (5 bases). V lost 9 bases and J 0 bases, leaving 12 bases between the germline ends. The CDR3 consists of 14 residues. Looked up from germline, CDR1 is LNHDA and CDR2 is SQIVND (reference sequence).

CDR3 nucleotides: TGTGCCAGCAGCCGGGACTCCGCTGGGAATCAGCCCCAGCATTTT. Its protein is CASSRDSAGNQPQHF. The chain has TRBV6-5 and TRBJ1-5, with a possible D match to TRBD1 (5 bases). V was trimmed by 6 bases and J by 4 bases, leaving 16 bases between them. Germline V gene lookup returns CDR1 MNHEY and CDR2 SVGAGI. This CDR3 has 15 amino acids.

This clone was observed a single time. This chain uses TRBV30 with TRBJ2-2; 11 positions match TRBD2. Unmatched junction bases numbered 6, after V lost 5 bases and J lost 4 bases. Per germline, CDR1 GTSNPN and CDR2 SVGIG (reference sequence). The CDR3 contains 15 residues. The CDR3 here is CAWGLAGGFTGELFF. The CDR3 coding sequence is TGTGCCTGGGGTCTAGCGGGAGGCTTCACCGGGGAGCTGTTTTTT.

The V gene is TRBV6-2 or TRBV6-3, the J gene TRBJ1-5; D uncertain. Trimming pared 4 bases from V and 2 bases from J, leaving 9 bases between. Germline values: CDR1 MNHEY, CDR2 SVGEGT. This CDR3 has 14 residues. The DNA for the CDR3 is TGTGCCAGCAGTTCGTACAGCCGCAATCAGCCCCAGCATTTT. Its translation: CASSSYSRNQPQHF.

The chain's CDR3 is CASSPRTEGGYTF. The CDR3 DNA reads TGCGCCAGCAGCCCTCGGACAGAGGGTGGCTACACCTTC. The chain couples TRBV5-1 to TRBJ1-2, with D possibly TRBD1 on 6 matching bases. Looked up from germline, CDR1 is SGHRS and CDR2 is YFSETQ. The V end lost 4 bases, the J end lost 7 bases, and 14 bases lay between the germline ends. CDR3 size: 13 residues.

This clone has just one count. This rearrangement joins TRBV11-1 to TRBJ1-1; 8 bases align to TRBD1. The CDR3 consists of 15 residues. Germline V gene lookup returns CDR1 SGHAT and CDR2 FQDESV (reference sequence). With V trimmed by 5 bases and J by 3 bases, 8 bases remained unmatched. The CDR3 reads CASSDSGGAYTEAFF. CDR3 DNA sequence: TGTGCCAGCAGCGATTCAGGGGGCGCCTACACTGAAGCTTTCTTT.

The chain links TRBV5-4 to TRBJ1-1; D possibly corresponds to TRBD1 (6 bases). The CDR3 loop spans 13 amino acids. The ends were cut back, 4 bases at V and 4 bases at J, with 11 bases in the middle. Germline CDR1 is SGHNT and CDR2 is YYREEE (reference sequence). The CDR3 DNA reads TGTGCCAGCAGCGTGGACAGTTTCACTGAAGCTTTCTTT. Amino acid sequence: CASSVDSFTEAFF.

This sequence joins TRBV30 and TRBJ2-7; 11 positions match TRBD2. Germline trimming cut 3 bases from V and 2 bases from J; bases unmatched to any gene: 6. The CDR3 sequence is 15 residues long. CDR1 is GTSNPN and CDR2 is SVGIG in the germline V gene (reference sequence). CDR3 sequence (DNA): TGTGCCTGGAGAAAGGGGACTAGCGGACCCTACGAGCAGTACTTC. Its translation: CAWRKGTSGPYEQYF.

This clone was counted a few times. V and J are TRBV4-1 and TRBJ1-6; 7 bases align to TRBD1. The junction had 17 bases not matched to a gene; V was cut back by 5 bases and J by 10 bases. Germline CDR1 is MGHRA and CDR2 is YSYEKL. The CDR3 is made up of 17 amino acids. CDR3 protein: CASSGDSLTGRTSPLHF. The CDR3 nucleotides read TGCGCCAGCAGCGGTGATAGCTTGACAGGGAGAACATCACCCCTCCACTTT.

The CDR3 DNA reads as TGTGCCAGCAGTTTGTGGACAGGCGGCGATACGCAGTATTTT. It codes for CASSLWTGGDTQYF. The V and J genes are TRBV27 and TRBJ2-3; TRBD1 matches at 7 bases. V lost 3 bases to trimming and J lost 6 bases; unmatched junction nucleotides: 6. Germline loops: CDR1 MNHEY, CDR2 SMNVEV (reference sequence). CDR3 size: 14 residues.